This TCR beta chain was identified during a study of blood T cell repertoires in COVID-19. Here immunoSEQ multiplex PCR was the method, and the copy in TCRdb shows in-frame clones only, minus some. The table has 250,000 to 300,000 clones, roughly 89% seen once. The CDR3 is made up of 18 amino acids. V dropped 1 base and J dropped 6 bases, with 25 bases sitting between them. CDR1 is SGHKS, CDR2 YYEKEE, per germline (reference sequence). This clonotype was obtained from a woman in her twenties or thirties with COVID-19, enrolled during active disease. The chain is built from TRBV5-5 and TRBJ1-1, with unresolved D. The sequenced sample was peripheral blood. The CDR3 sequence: CASSLINAGWSVGAEAFF. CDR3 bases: TGTGCCAGCAGCTTGATAAACGCCGGATGGTCCGTCGGGGCTGAAGCTTTCTTT.